What follows is one TCR beta chain and its context. Original processing notes: Amplification of reference gene primers provided the estimated nucleated cell counts. Sequenced by immunoSEQ multiplex PCR; TCRdb stores in-frame clones only, minus some. V, J and clone size are taken as reported in that table, and D and trimming were inferred from the DNA itself. The sample records around 260,000 clones, 70% to 90% being singletons. This sample was taken from a study of blood T cell repertoires in COVID-19. Study in general: Some COVID-19 samples were acute and others convalescent; all came from the United States, Italy and Spain. T cells, B-cell-depleted T cells, or PBMCs provided the cDNA or gDNA that served as material.

The study drew participants aged roughly 18 to 89 years from fewer than 30 US areas. Losses at the gene ends were 0 bases for V and 0 bases for J; bases not matched to a gene: 5. The germline CDR1 and CDR2 sequences are SGHAT and FQNNGV. The CDR3 length is 18 residues. Input material: PBMCs or T cells enriched from blood (not recorded which). The source of this sequence is a woman in her twenties or thirties who had recovered from COVID-19. The V and J genes are TRBV11-2 and TRBJ2-3; 11 bases match TRBD2. CDR3 amino acids: CASSLDGIAGGSTDTQYF. The CDR3 coding sequence is TGTGCCAGCAGCTTAGATGGAATAGCGGGAGGGAGCACAGATACGCAGTATTTT.